Following are 12 T cell receptor beta chains from one sample sequenced in a study of CD8+ T cells in alopecia areata. Following extraction, RNA underwent reverse transcription to cDNA, which served as the sequencing template. Sequencing used immunoSEQ multiplex PCR; TCRdb keeps in-frame clones, though not all of them. The data contain approximately 66,000 clones, approximately 58% of them singletons. The sequencing used CD8+ T cells sorted from blood, collected at week 0. All receptors come from a human donor with alopecia areata.

This clone was observed a few times. The chain couples TRBV19 to TRBJ1-1; D uncertain. V was trimmed by 7 bases and J by 0 bases, leaving 12 bases between them. This CDR3 comprises 14 residues. The germline CDR1 and CDR2 sequences are LNHDA and SQIVND (reference sequence). The CDR3 region has the DNA TGTGCCAGTACTAACCAGGCCCTGAACACTGAAGCTTTCTTT. Amino acids: CASTNQALNTEAFF. Supplemented by reference TRBV19 and TRBJ1-1, the full variable domain reads DGGITQSPKYLFRKEGQNVTLSCEQNLNHDAMYWYRQDPGQGLRLIYYSQIVNDFQKGDIAEGYSVSREKKESFPLTVTSAQKNPTAFYLCASTNQALNTEAFFGQGTRLTVV.

The chain joins TRBV29-1 to TRBJ2-5, with D perhaps matching TRBD1 or TRBD2 (6 bases each). Trimming stripped 3 bases from V and 4 bases from J, with 21 bases between. CDR3 length equals 16 residues. Per the germline V gene, CDR1 is SQVTM and CDR2 is ANQGSEA. The CDR3 DNA reads as TGCAGCGTTGAGGGCTTAGGGGGAGGAAGGGTAGAGACCCAGTACTTC. The encoded protein is CSVEGLGGGRVETQYF.

V is TRBV7-8 and J is TRBJ1-4; D gene ambiguous. The CDR3 sequence is 17 residues long. Deletions cut 1 base from V and 0 bases from J, with 12 bases between. Germline assignment: CDR1 SGHVS and CDR2 FQNEAQ. The CDR3 is CASSLDAIIATNEKLFF. Written as DNA, the CDR3 is TGTGCCAGCAGCTTAGATGCCATTATTGCAACTAATGAAAAACTGTTTTTT.

J is TRBJ1-5 and V is TRBV4-1; possibly TRBD1 for D (5 bases). Germline assignment: CDR1 MGHRA and CDR2 YSYEKL. V lost 4 bases, J lost 3 bases, and 13 bases lay in between. The CDR3 runs 15 residues. CDR3 region: CASSRVQELNQPQHF. Written as DNA, the CDR3 is TGCGCCAGCAGCCGCGTACAGGAGCTCAATCAGCCCCAGCATTTT.

This rearrangement joins TRBV2 to TRBJ2-2, with 10 bases identical to TRBD1. The CDR3 runs to 17 residues. After removal of 5 bases from V and 4 bases from J, the junction contained 10 bases not matched to a gene. The V gene's germline CDR1 is SNHLY and CDR2 FYNNEI. The CDR3 reads CASSYPWDRGGTGELFF. For the CDR3, the DNA is TGTGCCAGCAGTTACCCCTGGGACAGGGGAGGCACCGGGGAGCTGTTTTTT.

The V and J genes are TRBV5-1 and TRBJ1-1, with 9 bases identical to TRBD1. V shed 4 bases and J 0 bases; nucleotides not matched to a gene: 4. Germline assignment: CDR1 SGHRS and CDR2 YFSETQ. The CDR3 extends over 15 amino acids. The CDR3 loop reads CASSPGTGMNTEAFF. CDR3 nucleotide sequence: TGCGCCAGCAGCCCGGGGACAGGGATGAACACTGAAGCTTTCTTT.

CDR3 DNA sequence: TGTGCCAGCAGTTTATCACAGGAGCGGCCCCAGCATTTT. Protein sequence: CASSLSQERPQHF. This rearrangement joins TRBV27 to TRBJ1-5, with D maybe TRBD1 (5 bases). The CDR3 spans 13 residues. Trimming left V 0 bases short and J 9 bases short, with 9 bases between. The germline gives CDR1 MNHEY, CDR2 SMNVEV (reference sequence).

The chain couples TRBV5-6 to TRBJ2-2; D is unresolved. Germline-derived CDR1 and CDR2 are SGHDT and YYEEEE. V lost 0 bases and J lost 0, with 6 bases in between. The CDR3 is made up of 15 amino acids. The CDR3 region has the DNA TGTGCCAGCAGCTTGGTCGGTTCGAACACCGGGGAGCTGTTTTTT. It yields the protein CASSLVGSNTGELFF.

The chain recombines TRBV30 with TRBJ1-1, with a possible D match to TRBD1 (5 bases). Looked up from germline, CDR1 is GTSNPN and CDR2 is SVGIG (reference sequence). V was clipped by 8 bases and J by 1 base, with 8 bases between them. The CDR3 has 11 residues. CDR3 region: CAGGTNTEAFF. As DNA, the CDR3 is TGTGCCGGGGGGACGAACACTGAAGCTTTCTTT.

V is TRBV5-1 and J is TRBJ2-1; D perhaps matches TRBD2 (6 bases). Germline V CDR1 and CDR2: SGHRS, YFSETQ. Trimming shortened V by 0 bases and J by 5 bases, and 15 bases separated the two germline ends. There are 16 residues in the CDR3. CDR3 amino acids: CASSLVGGTLHNEQFF. The DNA of the CDR3 is TGCGCCAGCAGCTTGGTGGGCGGGACGCTGCACAATGAGCAGTTCTTC.

V gene TRBV21-1 combines with J gene TRBJ2-5; the table gives TRBD2 as D, unverified against the DNA. TRBV21-1 is an annotated pseudogene. The CDR3 contains 11 residues. The CDR3 bases are TGTGCCAGCGAGTTTGTGAAGACCCAGTACTTC. This gives the protein CASEFVKTQYF.

This chain connects TRBV15 to TRBJ2-3; either TRBD1 or TRBD2 may supply D (5 bases each). CDR1 and CDR2 from the germline V gene are LNHNV and YYDKDF (reference sequence). The CDR3 is made up of 16 amino acids. V lost 3 bases and J 2 bases, leaving 15 bases between the germline ends. This CDR3 reads CATSRTQGEDTDTQYF. In DNA form, the CDR3 reads TGTGCCACCAGCAGGACTCAGGGAGAGGACACAGATACGCAGTATTTT.